Below, 19 T cell receptor beta chains from the same sample are listed, as sequenced in a study of T-cell memory formation after mild COVID-19. TCRdb independently ran MiXCR on the 5' RACE reads; one entry per CDR3 protein. This sample yields approximately 300,000 distinct CDR3 sequences, of which about a sixth are seen a single time; 20% to 25% belongs to the top ten. The sequencing sample was made of PBMCs or a T cell subset sorted from them (not recorded which). Every receptor here comes from a man younger than 30 who had mild COVID-19 (a few samples of this study predate the infection). Cell type and time point are not known.

This clonotype has only a few counts. The rearrangement joins TRBV5-1 to TRBJ2-7; 9 positions agree with TRBD1. J lost 7 bases, V lost 1 base, and 3 bases had no gene match. Germline CDR1 SGHRS, CDR2 YFSETQ. The CDR3 runs 13 residues. CDR3 sequence: CASSLNRGREQYF. Here the CDR3 DNA reads TGCGCCAGCAGCTTGAACAGGGGGCGAGAGCAGTACTTC.

As for this clonotype: Here the CDR3 omits its conserved ending phenylalanine or tryptophan, so a read error is the likely source. V and J are TRBV10-1 and TRBJ2-7; D call uncertain. CDR1 WNHNN and CDR2 SYGVQD come from the germline V gene (reference sequence). This CDR3 contains 12 residues. V lost 0 bases and J lost 2, with 2 bases in between. This CDR3 is CASSESPYEQYL. CDR3 in DNA: TGCGCCAGCAGTGAGTCGCCCTACGAGCAGTACTTG.

Many counts were recorded for this clonotype. The chain combines TRBV6-2 or TRBV6-3 with TRBJ2-7; possibly TRBD1 for D (6 bases). The CDR3 spans 14 residues. V was trimmed by 8 bases and J by 3 bases, leaving 17 bases between them. From germline, CDR1 is MNHEY and CDR2 SVGEGT. The CDR3 here is CASEQQGRGYEQYF. As DNA, the CDR3 is TGTGCCAGCGAGCAACAGGGCCGTGGCTACGAGCAGTACTTC.

This clonotype was counted a few times. This sequence joins TRBV12-3 or TRBV12-4 and TRBJ1-6, with D maybe TRBD1 (5 bases). The CDR3 has 18 amino acids. V was cut by 3 bases and J by 0 bases, with 15 bases left in between. The CDR3 coding sequence is TGTGCCAGCAGTTTGGTCAGGGCCAGTATCTCCTATAATTCACCCCTCCACTTT. Its translation is CASSLVRASISYNSPLHF.

The J gene is TRBJ2-7, the V gene TRBV5-1; 7 nucleotides align to TRBD2. CDR1 is SGHRS and CDR2 is YFSETQ in the germline V gene. The CDR3 runs to 13 residues. Unmatched junction bases numbered 3, after V lost 0 bases and J lost 6 bases. In DNA, the CDR3 is TGCGCCAGCAGCTTGGGACTAGCCTCCGAGCAGTACTTC. Its protein is CASSLGLASEQYF. Variable domain in full (rest from reference TRBV5-1 and TRBJ2-7): KAGVTQTPRYLIKTRGQQVTLSCSPISGHRSVSWYQQTPGQGLQFLFEYFSETQRNKGNFPGRFSGRQFSNSRSEMNVSTLELGDSALYLCASSLGLASEQYFGPGTRLTVT.

The V and J genes are TRBV28 and TRBJ1-2; TRBD1 is a possible D gene (5 bases). From germline, CDR1 is MDHEN and CDR2 SYDVKM. The CDR3 length is 12 residues. Trimming removed 7 bases from V and 9 bases from J, with 15 bases in between. In DNA form, the CDR3 reads TGTGCCAGCACCGACAGCGGCAGGAGCTACACCTTC. This encodes CASTDSGRSYTF.

In its sample, this clonotype was seen many times. The rearrangement joins TRBV7-2 to TRBJ2-7; D is perhaps TRBD1 (6 bases). The germline V gene has CDR1 SGHTA and CDR2 FQGNSA. The CDR3 runs to 13 residues. Between the trimmed V and J ends, which lost 3 bases and 5 bases, there was a span of 11 bases. The CDR3 reads CASSFLQGNEQYF. The CDR3 DNA reads as TGTGCCAGCAGCTTCCTACAGGGAAACGAGCAGTACTTC.

The chain uses TRBV4-1 and TRBJ2-1; D not resolved. CDR1 MGHRA and CDR2 YSYEKL come from the germline V gene. This CDR3 has 13 amino acids. The V gene lost 4 bases and the J gene lost 4 bases, with 8 bases spanning the gap. The CDR3 protein is CASSRDPYNEQFF. In nucleotides, the CDR3 is TGCGCCAGCAGCCGCGACCCTTACAATGAGCAGTTCTTC.

This clonotype turned up a few times. The rearrangement links TRBV7-9 to TRBJ2-3; TRBD2 matches at 8 bases. The CDR3 contains 15 residues. Unmatched junction bases numbered 3, after V lost 1 base and J lost 3 bases. The germline V gene has CDR1 SEHNR and CDR2 FQNEAQ (reference sequence). The CDR3 region has the DNA TGTGCCAGCAGCTTAGTAGCGGGGCCGACAGATACGCAGTATTTT. Translating gives CASSLVAGPTDTQYF.

This clonotype was seen a few times. The chain recombines TRBV29-1 with TRBJ2-3; 10 bases are a match to TRBD2. CDR3 length: 13 residues. The V segment lost 3 bases and the J segment 14 bases; nucleotides outside the gene matches: 11. Germline V lookup: CDR1 SQVTM, CDR2 ANQGSEA. Here the CDR3 reads CSVDVAGGHAGYF. The CDR3 DNA reads TGCAGCGTTGACGTAGCGGGGGGCCACGCGGGGTATTTT.

The CDR3 DNA reads TGTGCCAGCAGTTTATCAGGGGGCAACTATGGCTACACCTTC. Translation gives CASSLSGGNYGYTF. The chain joins TRBV12-3 or TRBV12-4 to TRBJ1-2; 8 bases align to TRBD1. Trimming removed 2 bases from V and 2 bases from J; junction bases left unmatched: 1. The CDR3 sequence is 14 residues long.

This rearrangement joins TRBV10-3 to TRBJ2-5; 7 bases fit TRBD1. Germline trimming cut 10 bases from V and 5 bases from J; bases unmatched to any gene: 10. The CDR3 is made up of 13 amino acids. The germline V gene has CDR1 ENHRY and CDR2 SYGVKD. CDR3 protein: CATRQGSVETQYF. For the CDR3, the DNA is TGTGCCACGCGACAGGGTTCGGTTGAGACCCAGTACTTC.

This clonotype showed up many times. The chain is built from TRBV4-1 and TRBJ2-1; perhaps TRBD2 as D (6 bases). Trimming took 1 base from V and 3 from J, leaving 10 bases between them. In germline, CDR1 is MGHRA, CDR2 YSYEKL. The CDR3 totals 15 residues. Here the CDR3 reads CASSQVGGGYNEQFF. CDR3 nucleotide sequence: TGCGCCAGCAGCCAAGTGGGGGGTGGCTACAATGAGCAGTTCTTC.

This clonotype was counted at least ten times. The J gene is TRBJ1-6, the V gene TRBV6-2 or TRBV6-3; 7 nucleotides match TRBD1. With 3 bases clipped from V and 5 bases from J, the junction kept 4 bases outside the gene matches. Germline V CDR1 and CDR2: MNHEY, SVGEGT. CDR3 length: 15 amino acids. The CDR3 here is CASSYSTGNNSPLHF. Written as DNA, the CDR3 is TGTGCCAGCAGTTATTCGACAGGGAATAATTCACCCCTCCACTTT.

This clonotype turned up a few times. The chain combines TRBV6-2 or TRBV6-3 with TRBJ1-5, with D uncertain. Deletions cut 6 bases from V and 6 bases from J, with 12 bases between. This CDR3 contains 13 residues. CDR1 is MNHEY, CDR2 SVGEGT, per germline. CDR3 region: CASRPTNGQPQHF. In nucleotides, the CDR3 is TGTGCCAGCAGACCCACTAACGGTCAGCCCCAGCATTTT.

With regard to this clonotype: At one boundary the junction diverges from the germline segment, which might be a read error. J is TRBJ1-6 and V is TRBV11-2; 7 bases match TRBD1. This CDR3 has 15 amino acids. The germline CDR1 and CDR2 sequences are SGHAT and FQNNGV. DNA for the CDR3: TGTGCCAGCAGCTTAACGGGACAGCTTAATTCACCCCTCAACTTT. Encoded protein: CASSLTGQLNSPLNF.

This clonotype was seen a few times. The chain employs TRBV18 and TRBJ1-1; TRBD1 might be the D (6 bases). V was cut by 3 bases and J by 5 bases, with 10 bases left in between. Germline V lookup: CDR1 KGHSH, CDR2 LQKENI. CDR3 length: 13 amino acids. For the CDR3, the DNA is TGTGCCAGCTCACCGGGGGCGCAAACTGAAGCTTTCTTT. Protein: CASSPGAQTEAFF.

The chain carries TRBV7-2 and TRBJ2-7; D is undetermined. The germline CDR1 and CDR2 sequences are SGHTA and FQGNSA. V shed 4 bases and J shed 6 bases, with 13 bases lying between them. The CDR3 length is 13 residues. Here the CDR3 reads CASSSHQAGEQYV. Written as DNA, the CDR3 is TGTGCCAGCAGCTCCCACCAGGCTGGCGAGCAGTACGTC.

This rearrangement joins TRBV7-8 to TRBJ1-2; D remains ambiguous. Trimming removed 5 bases from V and 4 bases from J, with 8 bases in between. The CDR3 loop spans 12 amino acids. Germline V lookup: CDR1 SGHVS, CDR2 FQNEAQ. Written as DNA, the CDR3 is TGTGCCAGCAGCCCCGGGCTCTATGGCTACACCTTC. Protein product: CASSPGLYGYTF.